Here is one TCR beta chain with its context. Losses at the gene ends were 1 base for V and 4 bases for J; bases not matched to a gene: 8. This CDR3 has 16 amino acids. Germline V gene lookup returns CDR1 LGHDT and CDR2 YNNKEL (reference sequence). In the source study's methods: Amplification of reference gene primers was used by the study to estimate nucleated cell counts. Measured with immunoSEQ multiplex PCR; TCRdb has only the in-frame clones, and not every one. V and J calls and clone size are given by that table; D and trimming were obtained from the DNA. This sample carries 100,000 to 150,000 clones, around 86% of them seen once, and the ten largest clones take approximately 30%. The data derive from a study of blood T cell repertoires in COVID-19. Turning to the study itself: Sites in the United States, Italy and Spain provided acute and convalescent COVID-19 samples.

The source material was peripheral blood. This chain connects TRBV3-1 (or the pseudogene TRBV3-2) to TRBJ2-3, with TRBD1 matching over 7 bases. The receptor was isolated from a woman over 75 with acute or convalescent COVID-19. The CDR3 nucleotides read TGTGCCAGCAGCCAAGTCCACAGGGGTGAGGCAGATACGCAGTATTTT. It codes for CASSQVHRGEADTQYF.